This T cell receptor (beta chain) came from a study of cytomegalovirus exposure and HLA in healthy donors. Study observations and caveats: The finding came from a later analysis; first-cohort TCR clusters tended to co-occur in the 110 or so validation repertoires. While the bulk of TCR sequences proved rare, some public TCRs turned up in many donors. Researchers catalogued some 160 TCR beta chains as cytomegalovirus-associated.

Of note for this clone: Its matching antigen is unknown.

The donors were members of the validation cohort comprising some 130 subjects, separate from the roughly 680-subject first cohort. Trimming left V 4 bases short and J 8 bases short, with 11 bases between. The CDR3 length is 12 residues. Per germline, CDR1 SNHLY and CDR2 FYNNEI. Profiled with immunoSEQ multiplex PCR; TCRdb holds only in-frame clones, not every one. The sample holds about 56,000 clones, roughly 87% seen once. J is TRBJ1-2 and V is TRBV2, with D possibly matching TRBD1 (6 bases). Sequenced: PBMCs. This receptor was taken from a woman aged 18-35 years in good health and CMV-seronegative. The CDR3 is CASSAQGWGYTF. CDR3 sequence (DNA): TGTGCCAGCAGTGCACAGGGCTGGGGCTACACCTTC.